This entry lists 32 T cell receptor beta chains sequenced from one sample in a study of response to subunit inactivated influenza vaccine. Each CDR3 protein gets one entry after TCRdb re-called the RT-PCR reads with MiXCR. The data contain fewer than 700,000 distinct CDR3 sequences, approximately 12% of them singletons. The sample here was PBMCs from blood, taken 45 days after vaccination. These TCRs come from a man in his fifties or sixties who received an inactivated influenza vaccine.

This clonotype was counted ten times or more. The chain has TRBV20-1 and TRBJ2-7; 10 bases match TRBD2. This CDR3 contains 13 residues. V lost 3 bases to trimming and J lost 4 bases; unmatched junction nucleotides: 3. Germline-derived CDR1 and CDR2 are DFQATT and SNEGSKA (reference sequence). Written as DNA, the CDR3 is TGCAGTGCTAGTGGAGCGGGGGGGTACGAGCAGTACTTC. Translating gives CSASGAGGYEQYF.

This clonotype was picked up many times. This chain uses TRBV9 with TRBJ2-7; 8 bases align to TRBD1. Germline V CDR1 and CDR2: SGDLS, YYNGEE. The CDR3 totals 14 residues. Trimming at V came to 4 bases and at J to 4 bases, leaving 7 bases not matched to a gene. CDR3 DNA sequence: TGTGCCAGCAGCCCCACGGACAGGGTGTACGAGCAGTACTTC. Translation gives CASSPTDRVYEQYF.

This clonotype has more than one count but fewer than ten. As DNA, the CDR3 is TGTGCCAGCAGCCAAGTAGGAGGGGCCAATGAGCAGTTCTTC. Translation gives CASSQVGGANEQFF. The J gene is TRBJ2-1, the V gene TRBV3-1, with D possibly TRBD2 on 6 matching bases. This CDR3 is built from 14 residues. Germline assignment: CDR1 LGHDT and CDR2 YNNKEL (reference sequence). V lost 1 base and J 6 bases, leaving 10 bases between the germline ends.

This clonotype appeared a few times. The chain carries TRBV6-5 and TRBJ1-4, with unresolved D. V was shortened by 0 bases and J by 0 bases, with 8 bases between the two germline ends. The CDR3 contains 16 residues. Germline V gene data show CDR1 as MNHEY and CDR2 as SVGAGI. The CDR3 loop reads CASSYSPGTTNEKLFF. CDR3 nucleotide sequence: TGTGCCAGCAGTTACTCGCCGGGTACAACTAATGAAAAACTGTTTTTT.

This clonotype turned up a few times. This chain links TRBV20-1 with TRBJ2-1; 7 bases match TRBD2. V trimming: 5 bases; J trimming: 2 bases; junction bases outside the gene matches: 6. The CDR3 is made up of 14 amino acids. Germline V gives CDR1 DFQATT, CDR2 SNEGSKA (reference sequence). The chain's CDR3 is CSAAGTKTYNEQFF. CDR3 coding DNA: TGCAGTGCTGCCGGGACTAAGACCTACAATGAGCAGTTCTTC.

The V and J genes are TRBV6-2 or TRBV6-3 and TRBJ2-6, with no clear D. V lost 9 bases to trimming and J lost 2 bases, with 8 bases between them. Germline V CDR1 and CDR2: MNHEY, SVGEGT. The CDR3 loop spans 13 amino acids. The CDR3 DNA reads TGTGCCAGTTGGGCGGCTGGGGCCAACGTCCTGACTTTC. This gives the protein CASWAAGANVLTF.

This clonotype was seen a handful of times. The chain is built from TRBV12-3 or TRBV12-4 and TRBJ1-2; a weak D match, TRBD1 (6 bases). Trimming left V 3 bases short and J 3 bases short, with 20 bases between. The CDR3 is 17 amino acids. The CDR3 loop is CASSLGGVDRRHYGYTF. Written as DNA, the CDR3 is TGTGCCAGCAGTTTGGGGGGGGTCGACAGGCGACACTATGGCTACACCTTC.

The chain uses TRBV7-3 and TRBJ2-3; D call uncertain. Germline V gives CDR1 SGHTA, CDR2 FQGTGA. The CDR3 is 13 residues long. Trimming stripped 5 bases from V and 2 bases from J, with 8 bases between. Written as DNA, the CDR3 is TGTGCCAGCAGCCCCCGGAACACAGATACGCAGTATTTT. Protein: CASSPRNTDTQYF.

The CDR3 DNA is TGCGCCAGCAAGGGGTTAGCGGGAGGGCCCGATGAGCAGTTCTTC. Translation gives CASKGLAGGPDEQFF. V and J are TRBV4-3 and TRBJ2-1; 11 nucleotides align to TRBD2. The CDR3 consists of 15 residues. Unmatched junction bases numbered 10, after V lost 7 bases and J lost 8 bases. Germline V lookup: CDR1 LGHNA, CDR2 YSLEER.

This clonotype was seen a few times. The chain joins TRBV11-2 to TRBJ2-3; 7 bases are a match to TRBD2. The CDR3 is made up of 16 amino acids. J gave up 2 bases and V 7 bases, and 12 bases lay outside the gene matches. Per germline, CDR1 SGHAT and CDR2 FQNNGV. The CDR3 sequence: CASNQAGLHNTDTQYF. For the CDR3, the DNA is TGTGCCAGCAACCAAGCGGGGCTGCACAACACAGATACGCAGTATTTT.

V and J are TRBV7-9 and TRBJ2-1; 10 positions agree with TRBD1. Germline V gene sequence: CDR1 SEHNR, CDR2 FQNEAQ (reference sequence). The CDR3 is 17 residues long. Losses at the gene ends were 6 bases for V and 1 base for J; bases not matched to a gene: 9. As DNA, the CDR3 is TGTGCCAGCAGTTCTAGCCGGGACAGGGGATCCTACAATGAGCAGTTCTTC. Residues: CASSSSRDRGSYNEQFF.

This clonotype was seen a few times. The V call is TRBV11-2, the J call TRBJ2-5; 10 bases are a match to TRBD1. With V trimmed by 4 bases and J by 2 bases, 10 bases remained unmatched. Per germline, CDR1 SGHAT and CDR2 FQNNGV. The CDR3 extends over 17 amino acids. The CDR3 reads CASSYRQGTGDQETQYF. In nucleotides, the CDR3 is TGTGCCAGCAGCTATAGACAGGGGACAGGGGATCAAGAGACCCAGTACTTC.

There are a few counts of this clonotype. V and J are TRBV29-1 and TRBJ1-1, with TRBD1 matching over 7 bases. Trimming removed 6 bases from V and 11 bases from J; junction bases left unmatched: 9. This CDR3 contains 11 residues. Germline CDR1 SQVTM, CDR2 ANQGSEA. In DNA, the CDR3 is TGCAGCGTCAGACAGGGATCGGTGGCTTTCTTT. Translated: CSVRQGSVAFF.

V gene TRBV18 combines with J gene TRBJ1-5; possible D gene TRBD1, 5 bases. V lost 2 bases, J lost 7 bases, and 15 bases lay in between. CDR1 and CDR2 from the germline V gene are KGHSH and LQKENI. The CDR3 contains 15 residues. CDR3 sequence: CASSPWRDPGQPQHF. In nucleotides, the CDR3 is TGTGCCAGCTCACCATGGAGGGACCCGGGCCAGCCCCAGCATTTT.

In DNA form, the CDR3 reads TGTGCCAGCAGTTCCTCAGGGGGAAACACCATATATTTT. This encodes CASSSSGGNTIYF. J is TRBJ1-3 and V is TRBV12-3 or TRBV12-4; a possible D gene is TRBD1 (5 bases). V lost 4 bases to trimming and J lost 4 bases, with 8 bases between them. The CDR3 spans 13 residues.

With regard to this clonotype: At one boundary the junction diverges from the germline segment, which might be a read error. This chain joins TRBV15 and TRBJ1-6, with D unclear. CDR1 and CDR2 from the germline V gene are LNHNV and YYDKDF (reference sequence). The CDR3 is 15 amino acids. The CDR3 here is CATSRDLLGNSLLHF. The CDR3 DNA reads TGTGCCACCAGCAGAGATCTCTTGGGGAATTCACTCCTCCACTTT.

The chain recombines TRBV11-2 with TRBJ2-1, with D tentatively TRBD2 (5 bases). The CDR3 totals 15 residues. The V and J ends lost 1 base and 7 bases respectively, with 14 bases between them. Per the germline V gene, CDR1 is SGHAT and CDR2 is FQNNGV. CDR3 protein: CASSLAAGVGNEQFF. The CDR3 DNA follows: TGTGCCAGCAGCTTAGCGGCCGGGGTGGGGAATGAGCAGTTCTTC. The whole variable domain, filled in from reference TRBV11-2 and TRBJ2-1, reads EAGVAQSPRYKIIEKRQSVAFWCNPISGHATLYWYQQILGQGPKLLIQFQNNGVVDDSQLPKDRFSAERLKGVDSTLKIQPAKLEDSAVYLCASSLAAGVGNEQFFGPGTRLTVL.

The CDR3 DNA reads as TGTGCCAGCAACCCCCCCAGCGGGAGGGCCTATATGAGCTCCTACAATGAGCAGTTCTTC. Amino acid sequence: CASNPPSGRAYMSSYNEQFF. The genes are TRBV11-2 and TRBJ2-1, with 10 nucleotides matching TRBD2. Germline lookup yields CDR1 SGHAT and CDR2 FQNNGV. The CDR3 is made up of 20 amino acids. V lost 7 bases and J lost 0; bases outside the gene matches: 18.

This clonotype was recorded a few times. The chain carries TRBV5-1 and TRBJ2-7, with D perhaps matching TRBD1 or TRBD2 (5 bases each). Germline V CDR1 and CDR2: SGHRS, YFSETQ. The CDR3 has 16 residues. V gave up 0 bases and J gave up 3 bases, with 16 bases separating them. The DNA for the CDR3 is TGCGCCAGCAGCTTGGTTCCCGGGACGGCGAACTACGAGCAGTACTTC. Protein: CASSLVPGTANYEQYF.

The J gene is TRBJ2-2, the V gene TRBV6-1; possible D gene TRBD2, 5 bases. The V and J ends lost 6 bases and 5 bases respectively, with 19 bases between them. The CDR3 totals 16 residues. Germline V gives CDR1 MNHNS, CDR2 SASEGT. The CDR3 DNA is TGTGCCAGCAGCCGAAGGGCCCGCCCGGGGACCGGGGAGCTGTTTTTT. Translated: CASSRRARPGTGELFF.

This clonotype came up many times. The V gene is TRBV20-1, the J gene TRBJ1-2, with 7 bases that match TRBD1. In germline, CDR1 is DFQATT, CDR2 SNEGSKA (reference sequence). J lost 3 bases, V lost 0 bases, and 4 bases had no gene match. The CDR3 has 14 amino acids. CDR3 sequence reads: CSARETGWDYGYTF. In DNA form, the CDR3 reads TGCAGTGCTAGAGAGACAGGGTGGGACTATGGCTACACCTTC.

For the CDR3, the DNA is TGTGCCACGGTGCAGGGTCAGACCTACGAGCAGTACTTC. It translates to CATVQGQTYEQYF. The V call is TRBV10-3, the J call TRBJ2-7; the D gene is possibly TRBD1 (5 bases). The CDR3 is 13 residues long. V lost 10 bases to trimming and J lost 2 bases, with 15 bases between them. Germline assignment: CDR1 ENHRY and CDR2 SYGVKD.

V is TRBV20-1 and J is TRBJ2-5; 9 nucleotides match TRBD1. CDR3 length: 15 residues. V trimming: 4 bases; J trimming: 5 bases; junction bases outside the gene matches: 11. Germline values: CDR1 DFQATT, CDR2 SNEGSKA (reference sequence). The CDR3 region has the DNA TGCAGTGCTACAGAACAGGGGGCGCGACCGGAGACCCAGTACTTC. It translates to CSATEQGARPETQYF.

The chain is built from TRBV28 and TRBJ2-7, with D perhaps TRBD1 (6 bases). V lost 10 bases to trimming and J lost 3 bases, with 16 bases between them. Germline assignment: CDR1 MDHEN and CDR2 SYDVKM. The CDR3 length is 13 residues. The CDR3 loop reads CATAQGRSYEQYF. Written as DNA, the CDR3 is TGTGCCACCGCACAGGGACGGAGCTACGAGCAGTACTTC.

For the CDR3, the DNA is TGTGCCAGCAAGGGGGCATCAAGGGAAAAACTGTTTTTT. Its protein is CASKGASREKLFF. The chain carries TRBV6-1 and TRBJ1-4, with 7 positions matching TRBD1. The trim removed 7 bases at V and 8 bases at J, leaving 7 bases unmatched. The CDR3 loop spans 13 amino acids. Germline V CDR1 and CDR2: MNHNS, SASEGT.

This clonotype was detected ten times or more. For the CDR3, the DNA is TGCGCCAGCAGCCAAGGACTAGCCGGAGAGACCCAGTACTTC. It is translated as CASSQGLAGETQYF. The chain carries TRBV4-1 and TRBJ2-5; 7 nucleotides match TRBD2. The CDR3 runs to 14 residues. Germline CDR1 reads MGHRA; CDR2 reads YSYEKL. The junction had 3 bases not matched to a gene; V was cut back by 1 base and J by 4 bases.

The CDR3, as DNA: TGCAGTGCTAGTGAACTAGCGGTAGGAGAGACCCAGTACTTC. Translated: CSASELAVGETQYF. The chain employs TRBV20-1 and TRBJ2-5; 8 positions match TRBD2. Trimming took 3 bases from V and 4 from J; bases not matched to a gene: 7. Germline CDR1 reads DFQATT; CDR2 reads SNEGSKA (reference sequence). The CDR3 has 14 amino acids.

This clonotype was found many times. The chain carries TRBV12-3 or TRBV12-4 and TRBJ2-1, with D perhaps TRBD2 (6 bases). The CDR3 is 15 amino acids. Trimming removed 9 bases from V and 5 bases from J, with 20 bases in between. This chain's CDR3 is CASCPGRTTHNEQFF. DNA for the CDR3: TGTGCCAGTTGCCCCGGGCGGACTACCCACAATGAGCAGTTCTTC.

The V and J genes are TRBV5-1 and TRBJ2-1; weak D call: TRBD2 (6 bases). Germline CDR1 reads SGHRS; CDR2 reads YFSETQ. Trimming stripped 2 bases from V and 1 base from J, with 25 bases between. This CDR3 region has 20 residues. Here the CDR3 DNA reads TGCGCCAGCAGCTTAACCCCTCTCCTAGCGTCCGCGGGGTCCTACAATGAGCAGTTCTTC. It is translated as CASSLTPLLASAGSYNEQFF.

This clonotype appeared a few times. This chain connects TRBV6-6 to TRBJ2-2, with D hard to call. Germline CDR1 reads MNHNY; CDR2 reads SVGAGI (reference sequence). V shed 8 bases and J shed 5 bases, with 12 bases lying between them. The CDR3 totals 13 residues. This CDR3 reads CASLISNTGELFF. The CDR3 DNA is TGTGCCAGCCTCATAAGTAATACCGGGGAGCTGTTTTTT.

CDR3 in amino acids: CASSLYRTGPGANVLTF. The CDR3 DNA reads as TGTGCCAGTAGTCTTTACCGGACAGGGCCCGGGGCCAACGTCCTGACTTTC. The chain joins TRBV19 to TRBJ2-6, with TRBD1 matching 8 bases. V was clipped by 5 bases and J by 4 bases; unmatched bases: 10. The CDR3 runs to 17 residues. Germline-derived CDR1 and CDR2 are LNHDA and SQIVND (reference sequence).

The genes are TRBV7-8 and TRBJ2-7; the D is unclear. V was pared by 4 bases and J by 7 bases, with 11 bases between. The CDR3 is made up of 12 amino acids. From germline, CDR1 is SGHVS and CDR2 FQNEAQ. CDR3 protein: CASSSSLGEQYF. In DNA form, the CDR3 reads TGTGCCAGCAGCTCTAGTTTAGGGGAGCAGTACTTC.